A selection of T cell receptor beta chains follows, all from one sample in a study of cytomegalovirus exposure and HLA in healthy donors. The assay was immunoSEQ multiplex PCR, and TCRdb's table has in-frame clones only and misses some. Recorded for this sample: around 140,000 clones. The sample was PBMCs. The receptors were sampled from a young man in good health and CMV-seronegative. Both conserved end residues are part of each CDR3. A D gene is named only where the DNA matches it firmly.

J: TRBJ2-7
D: .
V: TRBV5-1
DNA: TGCGCCAGCAGCCCGGGGGTTTACGAGCAGTACTTC
CDR3: CASSPGVYEQYF

J: TRBJ2-7
D: TRBD1
V: TRBV7-9
DNA: TGTGCCAGCAGTCTCGGACAGGGATTAAGAACCTACGAGCAGTACTTC
CDR3: CASSLGQGLRTYEQYF

J: TRBJ2-2
D: TRBD2
V: TRBV4-1
DNA: TGCGCCAGCAGCCCCCCCGGGGGGAGGGGTGGCGGGGAGCTGTTTTTT
CDR3: CASSPPGGRGGGELFF

J: TRBJ1-6
D: TRBD1
V: TRBV6-1
DNA: TGTGCCAGCACGGGACAGGGGATCGGATCACCCCTCCACTTT
CDR3: CASTGQGIGSPLHF

J: TRBJ2-7
D: TRBD1
V: TRBV19
DNA: TGTGCCAGTACCACCGGGACAGGGTCCAACGAGCAGTACTTC
CDR3: CASTTGTGSNEQYF

J: TRBJ1-4
D: TRBD1
V: TRBV5-1
DNA: TGCGCCAGCAGCTTGGGCGGGACAGGGAATGAAAAACTGTTTTTT
CDR3: CASSLGGTGNEKLFF

J: TRBJ2-7
D: .
V: TRBV6-5
DNA: TGTGCCAGCAGTTACTCGAGGGCGGGGAGCTCCTACGAGCAGTACTTC
CDR3: CASSYSRAGSSYEQYF

J: TRBJ1-3
D: TRBD1
V: TRBV11-3
DNA: TGTGCCAGCAGCCCGAACGACAGGGTGAACACCATATATTTT
CDR3: CASSPNDRVNTIYF

J: TRBJ2-7
D: .
V: TRBV2
DNA: TGTGCCAGCGAGACGGAGTTGGCGGTTGAAGAGCAGTACTTC
CDR3: CASETELAVEEQYF

J: TRBJ2-5
D: TRBD2
V: TRBV19
DNA: TGTGCCAGTAGTATCCCTGTAGCGGGGGGACCGGCGGGAGAGACCCAGTACTTC
CDR3: CASSIPVAGGPAGETQYF

J: TRBJ2-2
D: TRBD2
V: TRBV4-2
DNA: TGTGCCAGCAGCCAAGATTTACTAGCGGGATCCGGGGAGCTGTTTTTT
CDR3: CASSQDLLAGSGELFF

J: TRBJ2-7
D: TRBD1
V: TRBV6-5
DNA: TGTGCCAGCGGCGGACAGGAGGCCTACGAGCAGTACTTC
CDR3: CASGGQEAYEQYF

J: TRBJ2-7
D: .
V: TRBV11-1
DNA: TGTGCCAGCAGCTTAGTGGTCCGCCAGGACTCAGAGCAGTACTTC
CDR3: CASSLVVRQDSEQYF

J: TRBJ2-7
D: TRBD1
V: TRBV10-3
DNA: TGTGCCATCGCCCGGGACAGGGGCTACGAGCAGTACTTC
CDR3: CAIARDRGYEQYF

J: TRBJ2-7
D: TRBD2
V: TRBV4-3
DNA: TGCGCCAGCAGCCGTGGACTAGCAAACTACGAGCAGTACTTC
CDR3: CASSRGLANYEQYF

J: TRBJ2-7
D: TRBD2
V: TRBV27
DNA: TGTGCCAGCAGTTCGACTAGCGGGAGCTACGAGCAGTACTTC
CDR3: CASSSTSGSYEQYF